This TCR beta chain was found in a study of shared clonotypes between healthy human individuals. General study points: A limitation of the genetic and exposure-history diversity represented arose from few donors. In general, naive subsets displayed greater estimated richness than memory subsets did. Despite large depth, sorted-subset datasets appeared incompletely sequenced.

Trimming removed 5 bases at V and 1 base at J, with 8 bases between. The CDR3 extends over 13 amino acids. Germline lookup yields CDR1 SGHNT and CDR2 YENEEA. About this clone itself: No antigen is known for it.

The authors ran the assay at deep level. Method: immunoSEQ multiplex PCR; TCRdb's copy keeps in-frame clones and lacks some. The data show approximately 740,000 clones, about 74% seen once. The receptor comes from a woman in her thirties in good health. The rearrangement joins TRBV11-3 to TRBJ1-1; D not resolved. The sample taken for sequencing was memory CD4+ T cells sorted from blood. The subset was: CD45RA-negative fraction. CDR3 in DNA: TGTGCCAGCAGCGTCAGACAGAACACTGAAGCTTTCTTT. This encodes CASSVRQNTEAFF.